Each of the 14 T cell receptor beta chains below was sequenced from the same sample in a study of beta chain features in type 1 diabetes. Study-wide results and caveats: When Type 1 diabetes patients were examined, their TCRB CDR3s proved moderately but significantly shorter in all four CD4+ subsets.

Expressed TCRB transcripts were sequenced, since all the RNA that had been isolated was reverse transcribed. The assay was immunoSEQ multiplex PCR, and TCRdb's table has in-frame clones only and misses some. The sample consists of 100,000 to 150,000 clones, approximately 15% of them appearing once. Their antigens are not known. The material sequenced was central memory CD4+ T cells from blood. The receptors were sampled from a man in his late teens or twenties with type 1 diabetes.

The chain links TRBV7-9 to TRBJ2-2; unclear D gene. In germline, CDR1 is SEHNR, CDR2 FQNEAQ (reference sequence). This CDR3 is built from 14 residues. Trimming removed 4 bases from V and 0 bases from J, with 6 bases in between. The CDR3 loop reads CASSSPANTGELFF. The CDR3 bases are TGTGCCAGCAGCTCGCCGGCGAACACCGGGGAGCTGTTTTTT.

The chain combines TRBV7-2 with TRBJ1-2; TRBD1 is a possible D gene (5 bases). The CDR3 totals 14 residues. Trimming left V 4 bases short and J 0 bases short, with 9 bases between. The germline CDR1 and CDR2 sequences are SGHTA and FQGNSA. In nucleotides, the CDR3 is TGTGCCAGCAGCTCAGGACACACTAACTATGGCTACACCTTC. Amino acids: CASSSGHTNYGYTF. Looking up the rest from reference TRBV7-2 and TRBJ1-2 gives the full variable domain: GAGVSQSPSNKVTEKGKDVELRCDPISGHTALYWYRQSLGQGLEFLIYFQGNSAPDKSGLPSDRFSAERTGGSVSTLTIQRTQQEDSAVYLCASSSGHTNYGYTFGSGTRLTVV.

This clone appeared a few times. CDR3 nucleotides: TGTGCCTGGAGACCCGGGACAGGGTCCCACACCTTC. Translated, it gives CAWRPGTGSHTF. V gene TRBV30 combines with J gene TRBJ1-2; the match to TRBD1 covers 9 bases. The CDR3 has 12 amino acids. J was trimmed by 12 bases and V by 3 bases; bases with no gene match: 8. The germline V gene has CDR1 GTSNPN and CDR2 SVGIG (reference sequence).

The rearrangement uses TRBV10-3 and TRBJ2-7, with 11 bases fitting TRBD1. The CDR3 is 14 residues long. J lost 3 bases, V lost 6 bases, and 4 bases had no gene match. From germline, CDR1 is ENHRY and CDR2 SYGVKD. The CDR3 spells CAIRAGTGGYEQYF. The CDR3 DNA is TGTGCCATCAGGGCCGGGACAGGGGGCTACGAGCAGTACTTC.

This clone was seen ten or more times. The chain combines TRBV5-1 with TRBJ2-3, with TRBD2 matching over 10 bases. V shed 8 bases and J 0 bases; nucleotides not matched to a gene: 9. The CDR3 loop spans 16 amino acids. CDR1 SGHRS and CDR2 YFSETQ come from the germline V gene. CDR3 sequence: CASSPGLASSTDTQYF. The CDR3 DNA reads as TGCGCCAGTTCCCCGGGACTAGCGTCAAGCACAGATACGCAGTATTTT.

There are a few counts of this clone. CDR3 protein: CASSTQRGGQEAFF. DNA for the CDR3: TGTGCCAGCAGTACCCAACGGGGAGGTCAAGAAGCTTTCTTT. The chain carries TRBV6-1 and TRBJ1-1; D unclear. The ends were cut back, 5 bases at V and 8 bases at J, with 18 bases in the middle. This CDR3 has 14 amino acids. The germline V gene encodes CDR1 MNHNS and CDR2 SASEGT.

This chain uses TRBV7-2 with TRBJ2-1, with no clear D. Per the germline V gene, CDR1 is SGHTA and CDR2 is FQGNSA. This CDR3 contains 12 residues. V was cut by 3 bases and J by 3 bases, with 3 bases left in between. CDR3 residues: CASSFIYNEQFF. The CDR3 DNA reads TGTGCCAGCAGCTTTATCTACAATGAGCAGTTCTTC.

This chain joins TRBV5-1 and TRBJ2-3; unclear D gene. The CDR3 is 15 amino acids. Germline loops: CDR1 SGHRS, CDR2 YFSETQ. Trimming pared 3 bases from V and 2 bases from J, leaving 13 bases between. The CDR3 sequence: CASSSETAYTDTQYF. Here the CDR3 DNA reads TGCGCCAGCAGCTCGGAAACAGCCTACACAGATACGCAGTATTTT.

This clone came up many times. V usage is TRBV28 and J usage is TRBJ2-4; TRBD2 matches at 11 bases. The junction had 3 bases not matched to a gene; V was cut back by 5 bases and J by 6 bases. Looked up from germline, CDR1 is MDHEN and CDR2 is SYDVKM. The CDR3 contains 14 residues. The CDR3 is CASSLTSGINIQYF. CDR3 DNA: TGTGCCAGCAGTCTGACTAGCGGGATAAACATTCAGTACTTC.

This chain uses TRBV11-3 with TRBJ2-3; 7 nucleotides line up with TRBD2. Losses at the gene ends were 1 base for V and 1 base for J; bases not matched to a gene: 2. The CDR3 is made up of 15 amino acids. The germline V gene has CDR1 SGHNT and CDR2 YENEEA. In DNA, the CDR3 is TGTGCCAGCAGCTTAGCGGCGGGAGGCACAGATACGCAGTATTTT. Protein: CASSLAAGGTDTQYF. Based on the CDR3 plus reference TRBV11-3 and TRBJ2-3, the full variable domain is EAGVVQSPRYKIIEKKQPVAFWCNPISGHNTLYWYLQNLGQGPELLIRYENEEAVDDSQLPKDRFSAERLKGVDSTLKIQPAELGDSAVYLCASSLAAGGTDTQYFGPGTRLTVL.

The chain uses TRBV29-1 and TRBJ1-1; possibly TRBD1 for D (5 bases). Trimming left V 8 bases short and J 6 bases short, with 16 bases between. Germline V lookup: CDR1 SQVTM, CDR2 ANQGSEA. The CDR3 totals 12 residues. The CDR3 loop is CSFGPGDAEAFF. Written as DNA, the CDR3 is TGCAGCTTCGGACCCGGGGACGCTGAAGCTTTCTTT.

There are a few counts of this clone. The chain couples TRBV7-2 to TRBJ2-5; weak D call: TRBD1 (6 bases). This CDR3 is built from 14 residues. The V gene lost 6 bases and the J gene lost 2 bases, with 13 bases spanning the gap. Germline CDR1 is SGHTA and CDR2 is FQGNSA. The CDR3 reads CASSGTTSQETQYF. The CDR3, as DNA: TGTGCCAGCAGTGGGACAACCTCACAAGAGACCCAGTACTTC.

This clone has only a few counts. The V and J genes are TRBV10-3 and TRBJ2-6; 7 positions match TRBD1. In germline, CDR1 is ENHRY, CDR2 SYGVKD. Trimming removed 0 bases from V and 0 bases from J; junction bases left unmatched: 11. There are 20 residues in the CDR3. In DNA form, the CDR3 reads TGTGCCATCAGTGAGTCGGCGGCGGACAGGTTAAGCTCTGGGGCCAACGTCCTGACTTTC. This codes for CAISESAADRLSSGANVLTF.

In its sample, this clone was seen a few times. V is TRBV5-6 and J is TRBJ2-4; D possibly corresponds to TRBD2 (6 bases). The V and J ends lost 1 base and 2 bases respectively, with 10 bases between them. Germline V lookup: CDR1 SGHDT, CDR2 YYEEEE. The CDR3 runs to 15 residues. The CDR3 reads CASSLLEGSKNIQYF. As DNA, the CDR3 is TGTGCCAGCAGCTTGTTGGAGGGGTCCAAAAACATTCAGTACTTC.